The clone carrying this TCR beta chain has more than one count but fewer than ten. Its matching antigen is unknown. The CDR3 length is 14 residues. J gave up 6 bases and V 5 bases, and 7 bases lay outside the gene matches. From germline, CDR1 is SGHRS and CDR2 YFSETQ. The authors built TCR beta libraries using iRepertoire HTBI primers and Arm-PCR of CDR3 regions. TCRdb itself ran the multiplex PCR reads through MiXCR, one entry per CDR3 protein. Seen here are about 660,000 distinct CDR3 sequences, 25% to 30% observed once, and the top ten hold around 42%. This specimen belongs to a study of regulatory T cells in long-lasting Graves disease. About the study: With positive TSH receptor antibodies and over 5 years of antithyroid drugs, Graves' disease was considered persistent.

Overall study findings and caveats: Accuracy may have been reduced by the small sample size.

Time point: persistent/refractory GD, antithyroid drugs over 5 years with positive TRAb. Scientists built the TCR library using RNA that was extracted from PBMCs. The sequence was obtained from a female donor with Graves disease. The chain has TRBV5-1 and TRBJ2-2, with 7 bases lining up with TRBD1. Source: peripheral blood mononuclear cells (PBMCs), taken when the disease was refractory, from a patient treated with antithyroid drugs. The CDR3 sequence: CASSSQGVAGELFF. CDR3 coding DNA: TGCGCCAGCAGTTCGCAGGGGGTAGCCGGGGAGCTGTTTTTT.